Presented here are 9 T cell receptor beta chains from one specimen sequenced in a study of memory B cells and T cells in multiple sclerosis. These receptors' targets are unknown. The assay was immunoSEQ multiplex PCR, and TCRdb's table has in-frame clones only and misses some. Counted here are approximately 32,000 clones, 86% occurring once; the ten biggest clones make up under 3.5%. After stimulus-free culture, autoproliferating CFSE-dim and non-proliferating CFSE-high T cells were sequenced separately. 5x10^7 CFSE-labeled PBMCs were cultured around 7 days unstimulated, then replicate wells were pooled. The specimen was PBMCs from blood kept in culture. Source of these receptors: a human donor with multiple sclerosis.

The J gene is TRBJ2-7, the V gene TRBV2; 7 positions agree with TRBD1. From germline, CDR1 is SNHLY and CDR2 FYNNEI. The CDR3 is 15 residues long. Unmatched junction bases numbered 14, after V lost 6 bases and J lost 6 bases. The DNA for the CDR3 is TGTGCCAGCAGCAGAACGGACAGGTCCTTTCCCGAGCAGTACTTC. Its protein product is CASSRTDRSFPEQYF.

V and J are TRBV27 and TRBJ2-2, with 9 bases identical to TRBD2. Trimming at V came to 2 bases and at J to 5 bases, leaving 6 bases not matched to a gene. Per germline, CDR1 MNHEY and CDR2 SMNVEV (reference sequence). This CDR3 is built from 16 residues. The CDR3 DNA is TGTGCCAGCAGTTTAGGTGCGGGAGGGTTGACCGGGGAGCTGTTTTTT. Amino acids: CASSLGAGGLTGELFF.

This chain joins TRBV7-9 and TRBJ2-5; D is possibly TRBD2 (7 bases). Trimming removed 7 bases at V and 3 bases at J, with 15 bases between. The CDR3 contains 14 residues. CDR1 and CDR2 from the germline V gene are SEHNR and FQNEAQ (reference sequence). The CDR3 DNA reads TGTGCCAGCATGGGGGGGGCGAGGGAAGAGACCCAGTACTTC. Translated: CASMGGAREETQYF. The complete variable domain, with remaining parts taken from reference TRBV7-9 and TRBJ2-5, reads DTGVSQNPRHKITKRGQNVTFRCDPISEHNRLYWYRQTLGQGPEFLTYFQNEAQLEKSRLLSDRFSAERPKGSFSTLEIQRTEQGDSAMYLCASMGGAREETQYFGPGTRLLVL.

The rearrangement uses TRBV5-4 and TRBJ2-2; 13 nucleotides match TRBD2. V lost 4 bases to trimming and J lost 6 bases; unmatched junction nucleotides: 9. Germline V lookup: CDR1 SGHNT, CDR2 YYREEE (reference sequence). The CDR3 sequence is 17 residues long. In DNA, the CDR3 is TGTGCCAGCAGCATCGGGACTAGCGGGGTCAGGGCCGGGGAGCTGTTTTTT. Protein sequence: CASSIGTSGVRAGELFF.

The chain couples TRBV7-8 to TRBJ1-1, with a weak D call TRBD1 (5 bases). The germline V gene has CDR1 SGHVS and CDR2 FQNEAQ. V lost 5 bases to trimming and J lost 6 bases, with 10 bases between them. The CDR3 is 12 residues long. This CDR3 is CASSARTSEAFF. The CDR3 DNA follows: TGTGCCAGCAGCGCCAGGACATCTGAAGCTTTCTTT.

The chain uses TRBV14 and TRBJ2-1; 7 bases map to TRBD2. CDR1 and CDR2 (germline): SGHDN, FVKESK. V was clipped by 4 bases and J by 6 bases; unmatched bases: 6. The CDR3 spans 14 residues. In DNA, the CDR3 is TGTGCCAGCAGCCGGGAGGGCCCTCGCAATGAGCAGTTCTTC. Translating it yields CASSREGPRNEQFF.

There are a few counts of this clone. The CDR3 protein is CAWSVLGQGEQYF. The CDR3 DNA reads TGTGCCTGGAGTGTACTGGGACAGGGGGAGCAGTACTTC. The J gene is TRBJ2-7, the V gene TRBV30, with TRBD1 matching over 10 bases. Looked up from germline, CDR1 is GTSNPN and CDR2 is SVGIG (reference sequence). The V gene end was trimmed by 0 bases and the J gene end by 7 bases; junction bases not matched to a gene: 3. The CDR3 has 13 residues.

The CDR3 nucleotides read TGTGCCAGTAGACGGAACTACGAGCAGTACTTC. As protein: CASRRNYEQYF. The chain has TRBV2 and TRBJ2-7, with D unclear. The germline V gene encodes CDR1 SNHLY and CDR2 FYNNEI. Between the trimmed V and J ends, which lost 9 bases and 3 bases, there was a span of 9 bases. This CDR3 contains 11 residues.

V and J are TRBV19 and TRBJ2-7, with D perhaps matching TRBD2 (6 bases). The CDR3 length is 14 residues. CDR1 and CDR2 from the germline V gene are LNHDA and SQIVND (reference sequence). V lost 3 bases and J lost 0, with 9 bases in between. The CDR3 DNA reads TGTGCCAGTAGTATGGGACTTGGCTCCTACGAGCAGTACTTC. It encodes CASSMGLGSYEQYF. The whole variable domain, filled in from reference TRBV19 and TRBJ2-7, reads DGGITQSPKYLFRKEGQNVTLSCEQNLNHDAMYWYRQDPGQGLRLIYYSQIVNDFQKGDIAEGYSVSREKKESFPLTVTSAQKNPTAFYLCASSMGLGSYEQYFGPGTRLTVT.